The 20 T cell receptor beta chains listed next were all sequenced from one sample in a study of post-analysis software for immune sequencing data. Included in the TCR beta cDNA libraries were unique molecular identifiers. From the PCR reads, TCRdb called clonotypes with MiXCR, one entry per CDR3 protein. The sample contains about 820,000 distinct CDR3 sequences, roughly half of which appear only once. General study points: TRBV segments more frequent in patients than in controls numbered five and included TRBV5-6, TRBV5-1 and TRBV20-1.

What these receptors recognize is not known. The sequenced sample was blood. These receptors were taken from a girl aged 10 to 17 with multiple sclerosis.

This rearrangement joins TRBV11-2 to TRBJ2-3; D unresolved. CDR3 size: 16 residues. Germline V CDR1 and CDR2: SGHAT, FQNNGV. The V and J ends lost 1 base and 6 bases respectively, with 17 bases between them. The CDR3, as DNA: TGTGCCAGCAGCTTAGTGGTCGGCCCGTCTGGTGATACGCAGTATTTT. Translating gives CASSLVVGPSGDTQYF.

This clonotype was detected only a few times. The chain recombines TRBV15 with TRBJ1-1, with a tentative D call TRBD1 (5 bases). The germline V gene encodes CDR1 LNHNV and CDR2 YYDKDF (reference sequence). V was shortened by 0 bases and J by 3 bases, with 14 bases between the two germline ends. There are 16 residues in the CDR3. The CDR3 bases are TGTGCCACCAGCAGAGATTCGGGACTAATGGACACTGAAGCTTTCTTT. This encodes CATSRDSGLMDTEAFF. Full variable domain (rest looked up from reference TRBV15 and TRBJ1-1): DAMVIQNPRYQVTQFGKPVTLSCSQTLNHNVMYWYQQKSSQAPKLLFHYYDKDFNNEADTPDNFQSRRPNTSFCFLDIRSPGLGDTAMYLCATSRDSGLMDTEAFFGQGTRLTVV.

This sequence joins TRBV20-1 and TRBJ2-1, with D uncertain. Trimming took 3 bases from V and 0 from J, leaving 12 bases between them. The V gene's germline CDR1 is DFQATT and CDR2 SNEGSKA (reference sequence). The CDR3 covers 15 residues. The CDR3: CSASPTWSSYNEQFF. In DNA form, the CDR3 reads TGCAGTGCTAGCCCCACTTGGAGCTCCTACAATGAGCAGTTCTTC.

The chain couples TRBV5-1 to TRBJ2-7, with 7 bases that match TRBD1. CDR1 and CDR2 (germline): SGHRS, YFSETQ. This CDR3 has 14 amino acids. Trimming removed 6 bases from V and 0 bases from J; junction bases left unmatched: 6. The CDR3 nucleotides are TGCGCCAGCAAGGGACAGCCGATCTCCTACGAGCAGTACTTC. As protein: CASKGQPISYEQYF.

This rearrangement joins TRBV20-1 to TRBJ2-7; the D gene is possibly TRBD2 (6 bases). The CDR3 is 15 residues long. Germline V CDR1 and CDR2: DFQATT, SNEGSKA (reference sequence). V lost 0 bases and J 2 bases, leaving 14 bases between the germline ends. The CDR3 sequence: CSARDRRGLTYEQYF. CDR3 in DNA: TGCAGTGCTAGAGATAGGAGGGGCCTCACCTACGAGCAGTACTTC.

V is TRBV4-1 and J is TRBJ2-7; weak D call: TRBD1 (8 bases). Germline V gene data show CDR1 as MGHRA and CDR2 as YSYEKL. The CDR3 is 15 amino acids. V shed 1 base and J shed 4 bases, with 14 bases lying between them. In DNA form, the CDR3 reads TGCGCCAGCAGCCAAGGGTTACAGGGGGGGTACGAGCAGTACTTC. Protein product: CASSQGLQGGYEQYF.

CDR3: CASSQTVALAETQYF. CDR3 DNA sequence: TGTGCCAGCAGCCAAACTGTCGCCCTAGCTGAGACCCAGTACTTC. The chain couples TRBV4-2 to TRBJ2-5, with D tentatively TRBD2 (5 bases). Per germline, CDR1 LGHNA and CDR2 YNFKEQ. The CDR3 has 15 amino acids. V was cut by 2 bases and J by 5 bases, with 15 bases left in between.

The CDR3 DNA reads as TGCGCCAGCAGCTTGATGGGGAGAACGGACTATAGCAATCAGCCCCAGCATTTT. Its translation is CASSLMGRTDYSNQPQHF. J is TRBJ1-5 and V is TRBV5-1, with no clear D. The CDR3 runs 18 residues. CDR1 and CDR2 from the germline V gene are SGHRS and YFSETQ. Trimming left V 1 base short and J 0 bases short, with 17 bases between.

This clonotype was seen more than once but under ten times. The rearrangement joins TRBV4-1 to TRBJ2-2, with 14 bases that match TRBD2. Germline V gene sequence: CDR1 MGHRA, CDR2 YSYEKL. V trimming: 2 bases; J trimming: 6 bases; junction bases outside the gene matches: 2. The CDR3 extends over 16 amino acids. The DNA of the CDR3 is TGCGCCAGCAGCCAAACGACTAGCGGGAGGGCCGGGGAGCTGTTTTTT. Amino acids: CASSQTTSGRAGELFF.

The rearrangement uses TRBV20-1 and TRBJ2-1; the match to TRBD1 covers 7 bases. The CDR3 is 14 amino acids. Trimming cost V 3 bases and J 7 bases; bases outside gene matches: 9. Germline CDR1 is DFQATT and CDR2 is SNEGSKA (reference sequence). Written as DNA, the CDR3 is TGCAGTGCTAGGGGCAGGCCAGGGGGAAATGAGCAGTTCTTC. This encodes CSARGRPGGNEQFF.

The chain uses TRBV12-3 or TRBV12-4 and TRBJ1-1; tentatively, D is TRBD1 (6 bases). This CDR3 has 11 amino acids. Trimming removed 6 bases at V and 9 bases at J, with 11 bases between. The CDR3 nucleotides read TGTGCCAGCAGCACAGGGATTCAAGCTTTCTTT. It yields the protein CASSTGIQAFF.

DNA of the CDR3: TGCGCCAGCAGCTTGGAAGCAGGGTCGAGATCCGAGCAGTACTTC. Its translation: CASSLEAGSRSEQYF. This rearrangement joins TRBV5-1 to TRBJ2-4, with D possibly being TRBD1 (5 bases). The J call may be faulty, since TRBJ2-7 better matches the DNA end. The CDR3 is 15 residues long. Germline assignment: CDR1 SGHRS and CDR2 YFSETQ.

The rearrangement uses TRBV12-3 or TRBV12-4 and TRBJ1-1; D remains ambiguous. The CDR3 consists of 12 residues. V lost 6 bases to trimming and J lost 11 bases, with 16 bases between them. The CDR3 here is CASSRPPAGAFF. CDR3 DNA sequence: TGTGCCAGCAGCCGACCCCCTGCGGGGGCTTTCTTT.

The CDR3 region is CASSSFRGTARADTQYF. The CDR3 DNA is TGTGCCAGCAGTTCTTTCCGGGGGACAGCGAGAGCAGATACGCAGTATTTT. The V gene is TRBV12-3 or TRBV12-4, the J gene TRBJ2-3; D may be TRBD1 (7 bases). V lost 4 bases and J 4 bases, leaving 21 bases between the germline ends. This CDR3 has 17 residues.

The chain has TRBV5-1 and TRBJ2-3; D may match TRBD1 or TRBD2 (5 bases each). In germline, CDR1 is SGHRS, CDR2 YFSETQ. CDR3 length: 15 residues. V lost 4 bases and J 6 bases, leaving 18 bases between the germline ends. The CDR3 sequence: CASSPGRKTSDTQYF. CDR3 DNA sequence: TGCGCCAGCAGCCCGGGACGGAAGACTTCGGATACGCAGTATTTT.

The sample holds a few counts of this clonotype. V usage is TRBV15 and J usage is TRBJ2-7; maybe TRBD1 (6 bases). CDR1 is LNHNV, CDR2 YYDKDF, per germline (reference sequence). This CDR3 has 15 amino acids. Between the trimmed V and J ends, which lost 0 bases and 3 bases, there was a span of 12 bases. DNA of the CDR3: TGTGCCACCAGCAGAGATAGTGGGACACACTACGAGCAGTACTTC. Protein: CATSRDSGTHYEQYF.

In its sample, this clonotype was seen a few times. This sequence joins TRBV7-2 and TRBJ2-7, with a weak D call TRBD1 (5 bases). Germline CDR1 and CDR2: SGHTA and FQGNSA. The ends were cut back, 3 bases at V and 2 bases at J, with 20 bases in the middle. This CDR3 has 17 residues. The CDR3 DNA sequence: TGTGCCAGCAGCTTTAAGGGGCCTGCGCGGTTCCCCTACGAGCAGTACTTC. Translating it yields CASSFKGPARFPYEQYF.

The chain has TRBV4-2 and TRBJ2-5, with 10 nucleotides matching TRBD1. Judging by the DNA end, TRBJ2-7 fits better; the J call may be wrong. The CDR3 has 13 amino acids. Germline values: CDR1 LGHNA, CDR2 YNFKEQ. CDR3 loop: CASSRQGANEQYF. For the CDR3, the DNA is TGTGCCAGCAGCCGACAGGGGGCCAACGAGCAGTACTTC.

This clonotype was found once. The rearrangement links TRBV20-1 to TRBJ1-2; 7 nucleotides align to TRBD1. This CDR3 region has 14 residues. The V and J ends lost 6 bases and 2 bases, in that order; junction bases with no gene match: 9. Germline CDR1 reads DFQATT; CDR2 reads SNEGSKA (reference sequence). CDR3 sequence reads: CSAYPGQANYGYTF. The DNA of the CDR3 is TGCAGTGCCTACCCAGGACAGGCGAACTATGGCTACACCTTC.

This clonotype was counted only a few times. This chain links TRBV5-1 with TRBJ2-1; 11 bases line up with TRBD2. The CDR3 contains 16 residues. Germline assignment: CDR1 SGHRS and CDR2 YFSETQ. J gave up 6 bases and V 0 bases, and 5 bases lay outside the gene matches. The chain's CDR3 is CASSLAVSGGANEQFF. CDR3 coding DNA: TGCGCCAGCAGCTTGGCGGTTAGCGGGGGGGCCAATGAGCAGTTCTTC. Using reference TRBV5-1 and TRBJ2-1 for the parts outside the CDR3, the full variable domain is KAGVTQTPRYLIKTRGQQVTLSCSPISGHRSVSWYQQTPGQGLQFLFEYFSETQRNKGNFPGRFSGRQFSNSRSEMNVSTLELGDSALYLCASSLAVSGGANEQFFGPGTRLTVL.